Listed here are 9 T cell receptor beta chains from one sample, sequenced in a study of blood T cell repertoires in COVID-19. Sequencing was performed with immunoSEQ multiplex PCR; in TCRdb, only in-frame clones are kept and a portion is missing. The profile covers around 46,000 clones, with 80% to 90% appearing a single time and 15% to 18% taken by the ten largest. Sequencing was performed on peripheral blood. The receptors stem from a human donor in a cohort sampled during active COVID-19. The donor label of this sample is uncertain.

This clone was seen more than once but under ten times. The rearrangement joins TRBV7-3 to TRBJ2-7, with 9 bases lining up with TRBD1. The CDR3 contains 16 residues. Trimming took 2 bases from V and 5 from J; bases not matched to a gene: 10. Germline lookup yields CDR1 SGHTA and CDR2 FQGTGA. The CDR3 region is CASSLGLGQGLNEQYF. The CDR3 region has the DNA TGTGCCAGCAGCTTAGGTCTGGGACAGGGACTCAACGAGCAGTACTTC.

The J gene is TRBJ2-5, the V gene TRBV4-1; 7 nucleotides match TRBD2. The CDR3 is 15 residues long. The V gene end was trimmed by 5 bases and the J gene end by 4 bases; junction bases not matched to a gene: 10. The V gene's germline CDR1 is MGHRA and CDR2 YSYEKL. The CDR3 spells CASSGGGKGGETQYF. The CDR3 nucleotides are TGCGCCAGCAGCGGCGGGGGAAAGGGCGGAGAGACCCAGTACTTC.

This clone turned up a few times. DNA of the CDR3: TGTGCCAGCCAAGATGGGACAGGGGCACAGGGCACTGAAGCTTTCTTT. Residues: CASQDGTGAQGTEAFF. The chain joins TRBV5-6 to TRBJ1-1, with 10 bases lining up with TRBD1. The junction had 13 bases not matched to a gene; V was cut back by 7 bases and J by 4 bases. The CDR3 has 16 amino acids. From germline, CDR1 is SGHDT and CDR2 YYEEEE.

The chain uses TRBV5-5 and TRBJ2-2; the D is unclear. The CDR3 runs 12 residues. Germline values: CDR1 SGHKS, CDR2 YYEKEE (reference sequence). Trimming stripped 6 bases from V and 5 bases from J, with 8 bases between. CDR3: CASTEITGELFF. As DNA, the CDR3 is TGTGCCAGCACAGAAATAACCGGGGAGCTGTTTTTT. The variable domain in full, with the rest retrieved from reference TRBV5-5 and TRBJ2-2, is DAGVTQSPTHLIKTRGQQVTLRCSPISGHKSVSWYQQVLGQGPQFIFQYYEKEERGRGNFPDRFSARQFPNYSSELNVNALLLGDSALYLCASTEITGELFFGEGSRLTVL.

The J gene is TRBJ1-1, the V gene TRBV19; a possible D gene is TRBD1 (6 bases). In germline, CDR1 is LNHDA, CDR2 SQIVND (reference sequence). V gave up 0 bases and J gave up 11 bases, with 16 bases separating them. The CDR3 totals 14 residues. The DNA for the CDR3 is TGTGCCAGTAGTATAGATCTCGGATTTCAGGGGGCTTTCTTT. It yields the protein CASSIDLGFQGAFF.

This CDR3 reads CASSVGQSTDTQYF. The CDR3 region has the DNA TGTGCCAGCTCAGTTGGACAGAGCACAGATACGCAGTATTTT. The gene calls are TRBV18 and TRBJ2-3; a weak D match, TRBD1 (6 bases). This CDR3 region has 14 residues. Looked up from germline, CDR1 is KGHSH and CDR2 is LQKENI. V was shortened by 5 bases and J by 0 bases, with 9 bases between the two germline ends.

This clone showed up just a few times. The chain combines TRBV29-1 with TRBJ1-4, with D tentatively TRBD1 (6 bases). The CDR3 covers 13 residues. V was cut by 5 bases and J by 7 bases, with 14 bases left in between. The germline V gene has CDR1 SQVTM and CDR2 ANQGSEA. CDR3 in amino acids: CSVRGGQGEKLFF. The CDR3 region has the DNA TGCAGCGTTAGGGGGGGGCAGGGTGAAAAACTGTTTTTT. The full variable domain, its missing parts supplied by reference TRBV29-1 and TRBJ1-4, is SAVISQKPSRDICQRGTSLTIQCQVDSQVTMMFWYRQQPGQSLTLIATANQGSEATYESGFVIDKFPISRPNLTFSTLTVSNMSPEDSSIYLCSVRGGQGEKLFFGSGTQLSVL.

This clone has just one count. The chain recombines TRBV25-1 with TRBJ2-3; 9 positions agree with TRBD2. The germline V gene has CDR1 MGHDK and CDR2 SYGVNS. This CDR3 region has 16 residues. The V segment lost 3 bases and the J segment 0 bases; nucleotides outside the gene matches: 4. CDR3 nucleotides: TGTGCCAGCAGTGACCCGACTAGCGGAAGCACAGATACGCAGTATTTT. It is translated as CASSDPTSGSTDTQYF.

The V and J genes are TRBV19 and TRBJ2-2, with D possibly matching TRBD2 (6 bases). In germline, CDR1 is LNHDA, CDR2 SQIVND (reference sequence). Trimming shortened V by 3 bases and J by 5 bases, and 10 bases separated the two germline ends. There are 14 residues in the CDR3. The CDR3 sequence: CASSIGGGTGELFF. The CDR3 DNA reads as TGTGCCAGTAGTATCGGGGGTGGTACCGGGGAGCTGTTTTTT.